This TCR beta chain derives from a study of control samples from healthy donors and cancer patients. TCRdb's table, derived via immunoSEQ multiplex PCR, lists solely in-frame clones and lacks some. The top ten hold about 1.7% of the sample, which has approximately 190,000 clones, roughly nine tenths seen once. This TCR derives from a man aged 25-45 years in good health. The sequenced sample consisted of blood.

The DNA of the CDR3 is TGTGCCAGCAGATCCGGGACCGAGAACACCGGGGAGCTGTTTTTT. Its protein product is CASRSGTENTGELFF. The chain couples TRBV7-6 to TRBJ2-2; perhaps D is TRBD1 or TRBD2 (5 bases each). Trimming stripped 6 bases from V and 1 base from J, with 12 bases between. Germline-derived CDR1 and CDR2 are SGHVS and FNYEAQ. The CDR3 sequence is 15 residues long. Together with reference TRBV7-6 and TRBJ2-2, the CDR3 gives the full variable domain: GAGVSQSPRYKVTKRGQDVALRCDPISGHVSLYWYRQALGQGPEFLTYFNYEAQQDKSGLPNDRFSAERPEGSISTLTIQRTEQRDSAMYRCASRSGTENTGELFFGEGSRLTVL.